A selection of T cell receptor beta chains follows, all from one sample in a study of blood T cell repertoires in COVID-19. Sequencing used immunoSEQ multiplex PCR; TCRdb keeps in-frame clones, though not all of them. The sample yields about 140,000 clones, roughly 89% seen once. What was sequenced was peripheral blood. Every receptor here comes from a human donor in a cohort sampled during active COVID-19. Both conserved end residues are part of each CDR3. Each record gives: J gene, clone size, V gene, D gene, CDR3 DNA, CDR3 protein. The D gene is left open where the match is weak. Size is omitted from some rows. Given values are once, few, many or a class for expanded clones.

j_gene: TRBJ1-2; abundance: -; v_gene: TRBV25-1; d_gene: TRBD1; CDR3nt: TGTGCCAGCAGTGAATATACTGGACAGGGAAGGTACACCTTC; CDR3aa: CASSEYTGQGRYTF
j_gene: TRBJ2-7; abundance: -; v_gene: TRBV5-1; d_gene: TRBD1; CDR3nt: TGCGCCAGCAGCACGAGCGGACAGGGCATTCGGTACGAGCAGTACTTC; CDR3aa: CASSTSGQGIRYEQYF
j_gene: TRBJ2-7; abundance: -; v_gene: TRBV25-1; d_gene: -; CDR3nt: TGTGCCAGCACAGGCGGGCCGCCCGCCTACGAGCAGTACTTC; CDR3aa: CASTGGPPAYEQYF
j_gene: TRBJ2-2; abundance: -; v_gene: TRBV6-5; d_gene: -; CDR3nt: TGTGCCAGCAACCCTAGCGAAACGAACACCGGGGAGCTGTTTTTT; CDR3aa: CASNPSETNTGELFF
j_gene: TRBJ2-3; abundance: -; v_gene: TRBV10-3; d_gene: TRBD2; CDR3nt: TGTGCCATCAGTCGACTAGCGGGAAGCACAGATACGCAGTATTTT; CDR3aa: CAISRLAGSTDTQYF
j_gene: TRBJ2-7; abundance: -; v_gene: TRBV6-5; d_gene: TRBD1; CDR3nt: TGTGCCAGCACTCCCTTGACAGGGGGGGCCTACGAGCAGTACTTC; CDR3aa: CASTPLTGGAYEQYF
j_gene: TRBJ1-5; abundance: -; v_gene: TRBV12-3/TRBV12-4; d_gene: -; CDR3nt: TGTGCCAGCAGTTTATCCGGGGATCAGCCCCAGCATTTT; CDR3aa: CASSLSGDQPQHF
j_gene: TRBJ1-1; abundance: -; v_gene: TRBV19; d_gene: -; CDR3nt: TGTGCCAGTACCGTGACAGGAAAGGTGAACACTGAAGCTTTCTTT; CDR3aa: CASTVTGKVNTEAFF
j_gene: TRBJ2-2; abundance: -; v_gene: TRBV6-5; d_gene: TRBD1; CDR3nt: TGTGCCAGCAGCCAACAGGGGGGTACCGGGGAGCTGTTTTTT; CDR3aa: CASSQQGGTGELFF
j_gene: TRBJ2-7; abundance: -; v_gene: TRBV7-2; d_gene: -; CDR3nt: TGTGCCAGCAGCTTAATCTTACAGGCCCGTTACGAGCAGTACTTC; CDR3aa: CASSLILQARYEQYF
j_gene: TRBJ1-6; abundance: -; v_gene: TRBV5-6; d_gene: TRBD1; CDR3nt: TGTGCCAGCAGCTTGGGCGGGACAGTCTCACCCCTCCACTTT; CDR3aa: CASSLGGTVSPLHF
j_gene: TRBJ2-2; abundance: -; v_gene: TRBV6-2/TRBV6-3; d_gene: TRBD2; CDR3nt: TGTGCCAGCAGTTCCGCCCAGGTGGGCGGGGGGGCCACCGGGGAGCTGTTTTTT; CDR3aa: CASSSAQVGGGATGELFF
j_gene: TRBJ2-1; abundance: -; v_gene: TRBV7-2; d_gene: -; CDR3nt: TGTGCCAGCAGCTTAACGGGGGTCTCCTACAATGAGCAGTTCTTC; CDR3aa: CASSLTGVSYNEQFF
j_gene: TRBJ1-1; abundance: -; v_gene: TRBV19; d_gene: -; CDR3nt: TGTGCCAGTAGTATAGTCCAGGGGCGCACTGAAGCTTTCTTT; CDR3aa: CASSIVQGRTEAFF
j_gene: TRBJ2-7; abundance: -; v_gene: TRBV5-1; d_gene: TRBD1; CDR3nt: TGCGCCAGCATGGGACAGGGGGCATGGGAGCAGTACTTC; CDR3aa: CASMGQGAWEQYF
j_gene: TRBJ2-3; abundance: -; v_gene: TRBV9; d_gene: -; CDR3nt: TGTGCCAGCAGCGGGAGTAGCGCAGATACGCAGTATTTT; CDR3aa: CASSGSSADTQYF
j_gene: TRBJ1-6; abundance: -; v_gene: TRBV5-8; d_gene: TRBD1; CDR3nt: TGTGCCAGCAGCTCAGACAGGGAATCACCCCTCCACTTT; CDR3aa: CASSSDRESPLHF
j_gene: TRBJ2-7; abundance: -; v_gene: TRBV11-3; d_gene: -; CDR3nt: TGTGCCAGCAGCTTAGATCGGGGGGCGGGCCTCTCCTACGAGCAGTACTTC; CDR3aa: CASSLDRGAGLSYEQYF
j_gene: TRBJ2-1; abundance: once; v_gene: TRBV14; d_gene: TRBD2; CDR3nt: TGTGCCAGCAGCCACATTACCGGGACTAGCGGGAGCCAGCCCACGATGGAGCAGTTCTTC; CDR3aa: CASSHITGTSGSQPTMEQFF
j_gene: TRBJ2-4; abundance: -; v_gene: TRBV6-5; d_gene: -; CDR3nt: TGTGCCAGCAGTTACAGCAGGGAAGGGAACATTCAGTACTTC; CDR3aa: CASSYSREGNIQYF
j_gene: TRBJ1-5; abundance: -; v_gene: TRBV10-1; d_gene: TRBD1; CDR3nt: TGCGCCAGCCCCAAAACCGGGACAGGGGGTATGGGTAGCAATCAGCCCCAGCATTTT; CDR3aa: CASPKTGTGGMGSNQPQHF
j_gene: TRBJ1-1; abundance: -; v_gene: TRBV27; d_gene: TRBD1; CDR3nt: TGTGCCAGCAGAGACAGGGGGACTGAAGCTTTCTTT; CDR3aa: CASRDRGTEAFF
j_gene: TRBJ2-6; abundance: -; v_gene: TRBV28; d_gene: -; CDR3nt: TGTGCCAGCAGTTTGCGGCAGGGGAGTGGGTCTGGGGCCAACGTCCTGACTTTC; CDR3aa: CASSLRQGSGSGANVLTF
j_gene: TRBJ2-3; abundance: -; v_gene: TRBV12-3/TRBV12-4; d_gene: -; CDR3nt: TGTGCCTGTGGACTATTTTCAGATACGCAGTATTTT; CDR3aa: CACGLFSDTQYF
j_gene: TRBJ2-5; abundance: -; v_gene: TRBV7-8; d_gene: -; CDR3nt: TGTGCCAGCAGCGCAAGCAGGGAAGAGACCCAGTACTTC; CDR3aa: CASSASREETQYF
j_gene: TRBJ1-6; abundance: -; v_gene: TRBV19; d_gene: -; CDR3nt: TGTGCCAGTAGTATAAGCCTATATCGGAGCTCCTATAATTCACCCCTCCACTTT; CDR3aa: CASSISLYRSSYNSPLHF
j_gene: TRBJ2-7; abundance: -; v_gene: TRBV24-1; d_gene: -; CDR3nt: TGTGCCACCAGTAGCAGGGGAGCTTCCTACGAGCAGTACTTC; CDR3aa: CATSSRGASYEQYF
j_gene: TRBJ2-2; abundance: -; v_gene: TRBV19; d_gene: -; CDR3nt: TGTGCCAGTAGTTTAAGGGGAACCGGGGAGCTGTTTTTT; CDR3aa: CASSLRGTGELFF
j_gene: TRBJ2-7; abundance: -; v_gene: TRBV7-9; d_gene: TRBD1; CDR3nt: TGTGCCAGCAGCTTCAGACAGGGGTCCTACGAGCAGTACTTC; CDR3aa: CASSFRQGSYEQYF
j_gene: TRBJ2-7; abundance: -; v_gene: TRBV9; d_gene: TRBD1; CDR3nt: TGTGCCAGCAGCGACGGGACAGGGGGGCCCTACGAGCAGTACTTC; CDR3aa: CASSDGTGGPYEQYF
j_gene: TRBJ2-7; abundance: -; v_gene: TRBV28; d_gene: -; CDR3nt: TGTGCCAGCAGTTCCAACGGTAGGAGGGAGCAGTACTTC; CDR3aa: CASSSNGRREQYF
j_gene: TRBJ1-3; abundance: once; v_gene: TRBV5-6; d_gene: TRBD1; CDR3nt: TGTGCCAGCAGCAAGACAGGGGACTCTGGAAACACCATATATTTT; CDR3aa: CASSKTGDSGNTIYF
j_gene: TRBJ2-7; abundance: -; v_gene: TRBV5-1; d_gene: TRBD1; CDR3nt: TGCGCCAGCAGCTGGACAGGGGATGGCTACGAGCAGTACTTC; CDR3aa: CASSWTGDGYEQYF
j_gene: TRBJ1-2; abundance: -; v_gene: TRBV30; d_gene: -; CDR3nt: TGTGCCTGGAGCCACTTGTCGGGCTACACCTTC; CDR3aa: CAWSHLSGYTF
j_gene: TRBJ1-2; abundance: -; v_gene: TRBV30; d_gene: -; CDR3nt: TGTGCCTGGAGTCCTCAGGGAGGGAACTATGGCTACACCTTC; CDR3aa: CAWSPQGGNYGYTF
j_gene: TRBJ1-1; abundance: -; v_gene: TRBV30; d_gene: TRBD1; CDR3nt: TGTGCCTGGAGCCCCGGACAGGGGAATACTTTCTTT; CDR3aa: CAWSPGQGNTFF
j_gene: TRBJ2-3; abundance: -; v_gene: TRBV2; d_gene: -; CDR3nt: TGTGCCAGCAGCCCTCCTATCGCGGGGAGCACAGATACGCAGTATTTT; CDR3aa: CASSPPIAGSTDTQYF
j_gene: TRBJ2-2; abundance: few; v_gene: TRBV4-2; d_gene: -; CDR3nt: TGTGCCAGCAGCCAAGATCGGGGTCAAAACACCGGGGAGCTGTTTTTT; CDR3aa: CASSQDRGQNTGELFF
j_gene: TRBJ1-5; abundance: -; v_gene: TRBV19; d_gene: TRBD1; CDR3nt: TGTGCCAGTGCCCGGGACAGGAATAATCAGCCCCAGCATTTT; CDR3aa: CASARDRNNQPQHF
j_gene: TRBJ1-4; abundance: -; v_gene: TRBV6-5; d_gene: TRBD1; CDR3nt: TGTGCCAGCAGTTTCGAGAAGCCCGGGACAGGTGAAAAACTGTTTTTT; CDR3aa: CASSFEKPGTGEKLFF
j_gene: TRBJ2-2; abundance: -; v_gene: TRBV11-2; d_gene: TRBD2; CDR3nt: TGTGCCAGCAGCTTCTTACGTACGGGGGGGGCCTATGAGAGGGAGCTGTTTTTT; CDR3aa: CASSFLRTGGAYERELFF
j_gene: TRBJ1-6; abundance: -; v_gene: TRBV5-8; d_gene: TRBD1; CDR3nt: TGTGCCAGCAGACCCGGGACAGGGTTTTCACCCCTCCACTTT; CDR3aa: CASRPGTGFSPLHF
j_gene: TRBJ2-6; abundance: -; v_gene: TRBV6-1; d_gene: -; CDR3nt: TGTGCCAGCAGTGAATCAAGGGGTCGGGGGACTGGGGCCAACGTCCTGACTTTC; CDR3aa: CASSESRGRGTGANVLTF
j_gene: TRBJ2-3; abundance: -; v_gene: TRBV28; d_gene: -; CDR3nt: TGTGCCAGCAGTAAAACCCTGGTGGTAGCACACACAGATACGCAGTATTTT; CDR3aa: CASSKTLVVAHTDTQYF
j_gene: TRBJ1-5; abundance: -; v_gene: TRBV7-2; d_gene: -; CDR3nt: TGTGCCAGCAGCTTAGAAGGGGCCGGGCAGCCCCAGCATTTT; CDR3aa: CASSLEGAGQPQHF
j_gene: TRBJ2-7; abundance: -; v_gene: TRBV10-3; d_gene: TRBD2; CDR3nt: TGTGCCATCAGTGAGGGACTAGCGGGGGGGGCCTACGAGCAGTACTTC; CDR3aa: CAISEGLAGGAYEQYF
j_gene: TRBJ2-7; abundance: -; v_gene: TRBV4-1; d_gene: -; CDR3nt: TGCGCCAGCAGCCAGTGGAGGGACTACGAGCAGTACTTC; CDR3aa: CASSQWRDYEQYF
j_gene: TRBJ2-7; abundance: once; v_gene: TRBV7-2; d_gene: -; CDR3nt: TGTGCCAGCAGCTTAGCGATGGCACAACCTCAGCAGTACTTC; CDR3aa: CASSLAMAQPQQYF
j_gene: TRBJ2-7; abundance: -; v_gene: TRBV5-4; d_gene: -; CDR3nt: TGTGCCAGCAGCTTGTCCTTGGCCAACGAGCAGTACTTC; CDR3aa: CASSLSLANEQYF
j_gene: TRBJ2-7; abundance: few; v_gene: TRBV7-9; d_gene: TRBD2; CDR3nt: TGTGCCAGCAGCCCGAGCGGGGGCTTTAACGAGCAGTACTTC; CDR3aa: CASSPSGGFNEQYF
j_gene: TRBJ2-7; abundance: -; v_gene: TRBV9; d_gene: -; CDR3nt: TGTGCCAGCAGCCCTGGACCCGGGACTGGCTACGAGCAGTACTTC; CDR3aa: CASSPGPGTGYEQYF